The clone carrying this TCR beta chain was seen just once. Antigen: not known. A second PCR, run for 7 to 11 cycles, used a sample-barcoded 5' primer plus a J-beta primer mix. TCRdb recomputed calls from the 5' RACE reads with MiXCR, one row per CDR3 protein. The sample has 1.5 million or so distinct CDR3 sequences; approximately 42% are singletons. Every participating donor contributed about 10 milliliters of peripheral blood through a draw. This entry is derived from a study of blood T cells in healthy people across ages. V gave up 7 bases and J gave up 4 bases; unmatched junction bases: 12. The CDR3 has 15 amino acids. Germline lookup yields CDR1 SNHLY and CDR2 FYNNEI. Findings and limits, study-wide: More naive CD4+ cells and higher diversity were found in long-lived than in aged donors.

Sample: blood. This TCR derives from a young woman in good health. The gene calls are TRBV2 and TRBJ2-5; 7 positions agree with TRBD1. Here the CDR3 DNA reads TGTGCCAGCACGAACACAGGGGATGTATCAGAGACCCAGTACTTC. It yields the protein CASTNTGDVSETQYF.